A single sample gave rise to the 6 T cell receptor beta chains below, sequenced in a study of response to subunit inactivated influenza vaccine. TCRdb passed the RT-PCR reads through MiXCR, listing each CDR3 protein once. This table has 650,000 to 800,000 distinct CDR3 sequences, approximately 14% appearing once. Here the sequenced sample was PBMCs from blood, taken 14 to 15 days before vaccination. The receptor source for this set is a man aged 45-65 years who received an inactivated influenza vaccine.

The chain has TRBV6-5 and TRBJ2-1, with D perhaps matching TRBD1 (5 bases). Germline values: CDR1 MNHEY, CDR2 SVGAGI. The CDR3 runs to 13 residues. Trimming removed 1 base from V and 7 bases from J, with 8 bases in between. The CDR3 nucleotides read TGTGCCAGCAGTTACTTCCAGGGAAATGAGCAGTTCTTC. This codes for CASSYFQGNEQFF.

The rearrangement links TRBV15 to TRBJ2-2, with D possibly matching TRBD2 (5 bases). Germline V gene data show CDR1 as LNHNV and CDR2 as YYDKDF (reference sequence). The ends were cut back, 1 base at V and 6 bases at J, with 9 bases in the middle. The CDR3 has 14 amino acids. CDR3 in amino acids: CATSRAGRAGELFF. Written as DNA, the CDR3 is TGTGCCACCAGCAGAGCGGGAAGGGCCGGGGAGCTGTTTTTT. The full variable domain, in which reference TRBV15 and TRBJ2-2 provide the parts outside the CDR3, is DAMVIQNPRYQVTQFGKPVTLSCSQTLNHNVMYWYQQKSSQAPKLLFHYYDKDFNNEADTPDNFQSRRPNTSFCFLDIRSPGLGDTAMYLCATSRAGRAGELFFGEGSRLTVL.

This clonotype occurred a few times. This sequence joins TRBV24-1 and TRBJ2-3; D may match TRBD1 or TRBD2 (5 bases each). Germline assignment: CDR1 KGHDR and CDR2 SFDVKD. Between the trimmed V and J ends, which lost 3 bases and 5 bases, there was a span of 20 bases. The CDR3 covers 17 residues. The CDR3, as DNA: TGTGCCACCAGTGATATTGCGGCAGGGCTTGGAGGAGATACGCAGTATTTT. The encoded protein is CATSDIAAGLGGDTQYF.

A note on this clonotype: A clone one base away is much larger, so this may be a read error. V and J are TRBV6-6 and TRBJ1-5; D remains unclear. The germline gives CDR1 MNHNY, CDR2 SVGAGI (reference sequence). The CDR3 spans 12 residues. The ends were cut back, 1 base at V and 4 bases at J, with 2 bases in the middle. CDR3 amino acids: CASSYLNQPQHF. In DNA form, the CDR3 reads TGTGCCAGCAGTTACTTGAATCAGCCCCAGCATTTT.

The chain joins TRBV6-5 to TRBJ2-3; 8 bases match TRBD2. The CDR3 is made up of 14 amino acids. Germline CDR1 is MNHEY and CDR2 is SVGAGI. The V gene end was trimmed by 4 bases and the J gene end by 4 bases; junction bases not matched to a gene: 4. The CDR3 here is CASSSLAGPDTQYF. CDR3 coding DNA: TGTGCCAGCAGTTCTTTAGCGGGGCCAGATACGCAGTATTTT.

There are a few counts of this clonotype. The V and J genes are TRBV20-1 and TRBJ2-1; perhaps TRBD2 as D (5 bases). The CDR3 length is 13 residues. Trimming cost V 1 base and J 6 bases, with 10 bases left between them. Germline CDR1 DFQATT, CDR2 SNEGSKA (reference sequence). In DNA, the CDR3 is TGCAGTGCTAGAGCCGGAGGCATCAATGAGCAGTTCTTC. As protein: CSARAGGINEQFF.